A selection of T cell receptor beta chains follows, all from one sample in a study of cytomegalovirus exposure and HLA in healthy donors. Clones were sequenced by immunoSEQ multiplex PCR, and TCRdb holds only the in-frame ones, with some missing. In the table there are approximately 120,000 clones, approximately 88% of which are singletons. The sample was PBMCs. These TCRs come from a woman aged 18-29 years in good health and CMV-seronegative. CDR3s include the opening cysteine and the closing phenylalanine or tryptophan. A D gene is named only where the DNA matches it firmly. Size is omitted from some rows. Given values are once, few, many or a class for expanded clones.

>TRBJ2-3|-|TRBD2|TRBV27
TGTGCCAGCAGTTCGACTAGCGGGAGAGATACGCAGTATTTT
CASSSTSGRDTQYF
>TRBJ1-2|-|TRBD1|TRBV5-6
TGTGCCAGCAGCTCACATCCGGGACAGGGAGGTATTACCTATGGCTACACCTTC
CASSSHPGQGGITYGYTF
>TRBJ2-3|once|-|TRBV29-1
TGCAGCGTTGGAGCGGACAGCACAGATACGCAGTATTTT
CSVGADSTDTQYF
>TRBJ2-3|-|TRBD2|TRBV6-5
TGTGCCAGCAGTTCTAGGACGGGACTAGCGACAGATACGCAGTATTTT
CASSSRTGLATDTQYF
>TRBJ1-5|-|-|TRBV30
TGTGCCTGGAGCGCCAGGGATCAGCCCCAGCATTTT
CAWSARDQPQHF
>TRBJ2-7|-|TRBD1|TRBV27
TGTGCCAGCAGTTTTACAGGGGGCATCGAGCAGTACTTC
CASSFTGGIEQYF
>TRBJ1-5|-|-|TRBV27
TGTGCCAGCAGCTCGAATTGGGGGCTCAATCAGCCCCAGCATTTT
CASSSNWGLNQPQHF
>TRBJ2-3|-|-|TRBV7-2
TGTGCCAGCAGCTTAGCGTTTATTCTAGCGAGCACAGATACGCAGTATTTT
CASSLAFILASTDTQYF
>TRBJ1-3|once|-|TRBV5-1
TGCGCCAGCAGCCCGTCACTGGTGGGGGCATCGGGAAACACCATATATTTT
CASSPSLVGASGNTIYF
>TRBJ2-3|once|TRBD1|TRBV5-1
TGCGCCAGCAGCACACAGGGGAAAAGCACAGATACGCAGTATTTT
CASSTQGKSTDTQYF
>TRBJ2-7|-|TRBD1|TRBV5-8
TGTGCCAGCAGATTTTCGCCATTCAGGGGGTCCTCCTACGAGCAGTACTTC
CASRFSPFRGSSYEQYF
>TRBJ2-3|-|-|TRBV21-1
TGTGCCAGCAGCGAGCGGTCAGATACGCAGTATTTT
CASSERSDTQYF
>TRBJ2-3|-|-|TRBV6-5
TGTGCCTCTCGGACTCCCTCCGGCACAGATACGCAGTATTTT
CASRTPSGTDTQYF
>TRBJ1-3|-|-|TRBV7-9
TGTGCCAGCAGTCGTATATTAGCGGGGGGAAACACCATATATTTT
CASSRILAGGNTIYF
>TRBJ2-3|-|-|TRBV7-9
TGTGCCAGCAGCTTGTTTCAGGCCACAGATACGCAGTATTTT
CASSLFQATDTQYF
>TRBJ2-1|-|-|TRBV6-5
TGTGCCAGCAGCAGGACTATGACGGAGCAGTTCTTC
CASSRTMTEQFF
>TRBJ2-1|-|-|TRBV5-6
TGTGCCAGCAGCTTGGGAGCCGTGGATGAGCAGTTCTTC
CASSLGAVDEQFF
>TRBJ2-7|-|-|TRBV11-3
TGTGCCAGCAGCTTAATCGGAGGGGACGAGGTCTACGAGCAGTACTTC
CASSLIGGDEVYEQYF
>TRBJ2-3|-|TRBD1|TRBV15
TGTGCCACCTCAGGACAGGACACAGATACGCAGTATTTT
CATSGQDTDTQYF
>TRBJ2-5|-|TRBD2|TRBV6-1
TGTGCCAGCAGTGCACATAGCGGGAGGGAGACCCAGTACTTC
CASSAHSGRETQYF
>TRBJ2-3|-|TRBD1|TRBV6-5
TGTGCCAGCAGTTATCCGGGACAGGGGTCCGCAGATACGCAGTATTTT
CASSYPGQGSADTQYF
>TRBJ2-7|-|TRBD2|TRBV5-4
TGTGCCAGCAGCTGGGGACTAGCTTACGAGCAGTACTTC
CASSWGLAYEQYF
>TRBJ2-2|-|-|TRBV27
TGTGCCAGCACCCGAACTGGCGGGAACACCGGGGAGCTGTTTTTT
CASTRTGGNTGELFF
>TRBJ2-1|-|TRBD2|TRBV11-2
TGTGCCAGCAGCTTGGATTCCCCCGGGACTAAAAAAAAATACAATGAGCAGTTCTTC
CASSLDSPGTKKKYNEQFF
>TRBJ2-2|-|-|TRBV6-5
TGTGCCAGCAGTTACAGGGAGAATGGGGAGCTGTTTTTT
CASSYRENGELFF
>TRBJ1-4|-|TRBD1|TRBV6-1
TGTGCCAGCAGTGAAGGGACAGGGGGCCTTAATGAAAAACTGTTTTTT
CASSEGTGGLNEKLFF
>TRBJ1-4|-|-|TRBV15
TGTGCCACCAGCAGAGCACAGGGTTTGCCGTCTGAAAAACTGTTTTTT
CATSRAQGLPSEKLFF
>TRBJ2-7|-|-|TRBV29-1
TGCAGCGTTGTCGGTTTGGCGGGATCCTACGAGCAGTACTTC
CSVVGLAGSYEQYF
>TRBJ2-1|-|-|TRBV7-9
TGTGCCAGCACCCCTAGTAGGTTCCCCTACAATGAGCAGTTCTTC
CASTPSRFPYNEQFF
>TRBJ2-7|-|TRBD2|TRBV19
TGTGCCAGTAGTACTGGACTAGCGGGAACCTACGAGCAGTACTTC
CASSTGLAGTYEQYF
>TRBJ2-3|-|-|TRBV7-9
TGTGCCAGCGATATAGCGGCAGATACGCAGTATTTT
CASDIAADTQYF
>TRBJ2-7|-|TRBD2|TRBV30
TGTGCCTGGAGTCGGGACTACCAGGAGCAGTACTTC
CAWSRDYQEQYF
>TRBJ2-7|-|TRBD2|TRBV7-6
TGTGCCAGCAGCCCCGAGTGGAGTTTAGCGGGAGGGCTGGTGGGCGAGCAGTACTTC
CASSPEWSLAGGLVGEQYF
>TRBJ1-5|-|-|TRBV5-8
TGTGCCAGCAGCCCTGGACACACTAGCAATCAGCCCCAGCATTTT
CASSPGHTSNQPQHF
>TRBJ1-2|-|-|TRBV14
TGTGCCAGCAGCCAAGTATCAGGGGACTATGGCTACACCTTC
CASSQVSGDYGYTF
>TRBJ2-7|-|-|TRBV4-1
TGCGCCAGCAGCCAATTTGACGGACTCTACGAGCAGTACTTC
CASSQFDGLYEQYF
>TRBJ2-1|-|-|TRBV28
TGTGCCAGCAGTTTCGGCGGGGCGGGCAATGAGCAGTTCTTC
CASSFGGAGNEQFF
>TRBJ1-2|-|-|TRBV5-1
TGCGCCAGTGCGGTTTACAGGGATTCTAACTATGGCTACACCTTC
CASAVYRDSNYGYTF
>TRBJ1-1|-|-|TRBV5-4
TGTGCCAGCAGCTTAGTTGGGGCTTTCGGCACTGAAGCTTTCTTT
CASSLVGAFGTEAFF
>TRBJ1-5|-|-|TRBV27
TGTGCCAGCAGCGGACTGAGCAATCAGCCCCAGCATTTT
CASSGLSNQPQHF
>TRBJ2-3|-|-|TRBV7-9
TGTGCCAGCAGCTCAGGGGTTGGGAGTGGCACAGATACGCAGTATTTT
CASSSGVGSGTDTQYF
>TRBJ2-7|-|-|TRBV19
TGTGCCAGTAGTATAGATCTTCAGGGGTATATTTACGAGCAGTACTTC
CASSIDLQGYIYEQYF
>TRBJ2-5|-|TRBD2|TRBV30
TGTGCCTGGGGGGGACTAGCGGAAAGCCAAGAGACCCAGTACTTC
CAWGGLAESQETQYF
>TRBJ1-5|-|-|TRBV29-1
TGCAGCGCCCGGGAGGCGGGGGGGCCCCAGCATTTT
CSAREAGGPQHF
>TRBJ1-1|-|-|TRBV25-1
TGTGCCAGCAGTGAATCTCTGGGGGCAGGGGTGAGGAACACTGAAGCTTTCTTT
CASSESLGAGVRNTEAFF
>TRBJ2-3|-|-|TRBV14
TGTGCCAGCAGCCTCCAGGGAGGCACGCAGTATTTT
CASSLQGGTQYF